Below, 32 T cell receptor beta chains from the same sample are listed, as sequenced in a study of spatial heterogeneity in lung cancer. Study results and caveats: For expanded intratumoral alpha and beta TCRs, counts tracked tumor mutation counts.

The time point was: sample taken at primary tumor resection. Their specific antigens are unknown. TCRdb redid the calling of the 5' RACE reads with MiXCR, one entry per CDR3 protein. This table has around 4,800 distinct CDR3 sequences, under 6.5% appearing once. The material was lung tumor tissue, obtained at surgery. Receptor source: a male donor with early-stage non-small cell lung cancer.

This clonotype was picked up many times. At one of its ends the junction is not consistent with the germline gene, which may arise from a read error. The CDR3 nucleotides are TGTGCCAGCAGCTTAGGGGCAGTCTATGGCTACACCTTC. Amino acids: CASSLGAVYGYTF. The chain couples TRBV12-3 or TRBV12-4 to TRBJ1-2, with D maybe TRBD1 (5 bases). The CDR3 sequence is 13 residues long.

The table lists this clonotype with many counts. The J gene is TRBJ2-2, the V gene TRBV6-2 or TRBV6-3; D unclear. This CDR3 comprises 11 residues. The germline V gene has CDR1 MNHEY and CDR2 SVGEGT. The V end lost 9 bases, the J end lost 3 bases, and 5 bases lay between the germline ends. This CDR3 reads CASRDTGELFF. CDR3 bases: TGTGCCAGTAGGGACACCGGGGAGCTGTTTTTT.

This clonotype is medium-sized by share. V and J are TRBV20-1 and TRBJ2-3, with TRBD2 matching over 11 bases. The CDR3 length is 14 residues. The V and J ends lost 5 bases and 6 bases, in that order; junction bases with no gene match: 7. CDR1 and CDR2 from the germline V gene are DFQATT and SNEGSKA (reference sequence). Here the CDR3 DNA reads TGCAGTGCTTCCGAGACTAGCGGGGCCGATACGCAGTATTTT. This encodes CSASETSGADTQYF.

The genes are TRBV18 and TRBJ2-1; 10 bases are shared with TRBD1. The CDR3 runs to 14 residues. Germline V CDR1 and CDR2: KGHSH, LQKENI. V lost 3 bases to trimming and J lost 9 bases; unmatched junction nucleotides: 5. CDR3 sequence: CASSPGQGSGEQFF. In nucleotides, the CDR3 is TGTGCCAGCTCACCGGGACAGGGGTCAGGTGAGCAGTTCTTC.

V gene TRBV4-2 combines with J gene TRBJ2-7, with D unresolved. This CDR3 has 14 residues. V lost 3 bases, J lost 0 bases, and 9 bases lay in between. Germline assignment: CDR1 LGHNA and CDR2 YNFKEQ. The CDR3 sequence is CASSQGLGSYEQYF. DNA for the CDR3: TGTGCCAGCAGCCAGGGATTGGGCTCCTACGAGCAGTACTTC.

Sample share makes this clonotype large. J is TRBJ2-2 and V is TRBV27, with TRBD2 as a possible D gene (6 bases). The CDR3 sequence is 18 residues long. The germline V and J ends were trimmed by 1 base and 2 bases, with 17 bases remaining between them. Germline lookup yields CDR1 MNHEY and CDR2 SMNVEV (reference sequence). The CDR3 sequence is CASSLLLSGGINTGELFF. DNA of the CDR3: TGTGCCAGCAGTTTATTGCTTAGTGGCGGGATTAACACCGGGGAGCTGTTTTTT.

This clonotype was counted many times. The chain joins TRBV24-1 to TRBJ1-2; D ambiguous. The length of the CDR3 is 14 residues. Per the germline V gene, CDR1 is KGHDR and CDR2 is SFDVKD. V shed 9 bases and J shed 4 bases, with 17 bases lying between them. CDR3 residues: CATRRRVPSYGYTF. The DNA of the CDR3 is TGTGCCACCCGCCGCAGAGTACCTTCCTATGGCTACACCTTC.

This clonotype is medium-sized. The V call is TRBV30, the J call TRBJ2-1; 7 positions match TRBD1. This CDR3 is built from 13 residues. The V gene end was trimmed by 5 bases and the J gene end by 5 bases; junction bases not matched to a gene: 6. Germline assignment: CDR1 GTSNPN and CDR2 SVGIG (reference sequence). The CDR3 DNA reads TGTGCCTGGCAGACAGGGTCGGACAATGAGCAGTTCTTC. Translating it yields CAWQTGSDNEQFF.

This clonotype is deemed large (0.1 to 1%). The genes are TRBV5-6 and TRBJ2-2; D is perhaps TRBD1 (6 bases). The germline gives CDR1 SGHDT, CDR2 YYEEEE. This CDR3 is 13 amino acids long. With 6 bases removed from V and 7 bases from J, the gap between germline ends came to 13 bases. This chain's CDR3 is CASMGQGFGELFF. CDR3 DNA: TGTGCCAGCATGGGGCAGGGGTTCGGGGAGCTGTTTTTT. The full variable domain, its missing parts supplied by reference TRBV5-6 and TRBJ2-2, is DAGVTQSPTHLIKTRGQQVTLRCSPKSGHDTVSWYQQALGQGPQFIFQYYEEEERQRGNFPDRFSGHQFPNYSSELNVNALLLGDSALYLCASMGQGFGELFFGEGSRLTVL.

By share, this clonotype counts as medium-sized. The rearrangement uses TRBV29-1 and TRBJ2-2, with a possible D match to TRBD2 (5 bases). CDR1 is SQVTM, CDR2 ANQGSEA, per germline. CDR3 length: 13 residues. Trimming stripped 6 bases from V and 4 bases from J, with 12 bases between. CDR3 sequence reads: CSVLGGITGELFF. CDR3 in DNA: TGCAGCGTGCTCGGAGGTATCACCGGGGAGCTGTTTTTT.

This clonotype appeared many times. The chain recombines TRBV5-5 with TRBJ2-5, with TRBD2 matching 15 bases. The CDR3 contains 17 residues. From germline, CDR1 is SGHKS and CDR2 YYEKEE (reference sequence). With 4 bases clipped from V and 0 bases from J, the junction kept 4 bases outside the gene matches. The CDR3 DNA is TGTGCCAGCAGCCGGGGGACTAGCGGGAGGTACCAAGAGACCCAGTACTTC. This sequence encodes CASSRGTSGRYQETQYF.

This clonotype was recorded many times. This chain connects TRBV6-5 to TRBJ2-3; 7 bases agree with TRBD2. This CDR3 spans 15 amino acids. The germline CDR1 and CDR2 sequences are MNHEY and SVGAGI. The ends lost 8 bases at V and 6 bases at J; junction bases unmatched: 14. CDR3 loop: CASRPSGTGGDTQYF. The CDR3 DNA is TGTGCCAGCCGACCTAGCGGCACCGGCGGGGATACGCAGTATTTT.

This clonotype has ten or more counts. J is TRBJ2-7 and V is TRBV29-1; 8 positions match TRBD2. The germline gives CDR1 SQVTM, CDR2 ANQGSEA. Losses at the gene ends were 6 bases for V and 0 bases for J; bases not matched to a gene: 7. The length of the CDR3 is 14 residues. Here the CDR3 DNA reads TGCAGCGTCGGGGGGGGCACGAGCTCCTACGAGCAGTACTTC. Protein: CSVGGGTSSYEQYF.

This clonotype appeared many times. The V call is TRBV2, the J call TRBJ2-5; 9 bases map to TRBD2. V lost 2 bases, J lost 9 bases, and 10 bases stayed unmatched. Germline V gives CDR1 SNHLY, CDR2 FYNNEI. There are 15 residues in the CDR3. CDR3 in DNA: TGTGCCAGCAGTGAATCCCTAGCGGGGAGCAGGGCCCAGTACTTC. Its protein product is CASSESLAGSRAQYF.

This clonotype was counted many times. V and J are TRBV14 and TRBJ2-6; 9 bases are shared with TRBD2. CDR3 size: 15 residues. From germline, CDR1 is SGHDN and CDR2 FVKESK. The CDR3 DNA sequence: TGTGCAAGCGGGGGGTTGAGCTCTGGGGCCAACGTCCTGACTTTC. This encodes CASGGLSSGANVLTF.

The sample holds many counts of this clonotype. V gene TRBV10-3 combines with J gene TRBJ2-1, with D perhaps matching TRBD2 (5 bases). The V end lost 6 bases, the J end lost 8 bases, and 11 bases lay between the germline ends. Per germline, CDR1 ENHRY and CDR2 SYGVKD. This CDR3 spans 12 amino acids. This CDR3 is CAIRTSGDEQFF. The DNA of the CDR3 is TGTGCCATCAGGACCTCCGGGGATGAGCAGTTCTTC.

This clonotype is labeled as medium-sized (0.01 to 0.1%). The chain carries TRBV5-1 and TRBJ1-4, with D perhaps matching TRBD1 (6 bases). The CDR3 spans 14 residues. Trimming removed 0 bases at V and 8 bases at J, with 11 bases between. The germline CDR1 and CDR2 sequences are SGHRS and YFSETQ. The CDR3: CASSLGGLGEKLFF. CDR3 coding DNA: TGCGCCAGCAGCTTGGGGGGGCTTGGCGAAAAACTGTTTTTT.

This clonotype occurred many times. This chain links TRBV2 with TRBJ1-6; D gene uncertain. Germline lookup yields CDR1 SNHLY and CDR2 FYNNEI. The CDR3 spans 15 residues. V gave up 5 bases and J gave up 6 bases, with 14 bases separating them. CDR3 sequence reads: CASSPGIPVNSPLHF. The CDR3 region has the DNA TGTGCCAGCAGTCCCGGGATACCGGTTAATTCACCCCTCCACTTT.

This clonotype is labeled as medium-sized (0.01 to 0.1%). The V call is TRBV11-1, the J call TRBJ2-2; no definite D call. Per the germline V gene, CDR1 is SGHAT and CDR2 is FQDESV (reference sequence). The germline V and J ends were trimmed by 1 base and 2 bases, with 8 bases remaining between them. CDR3 length equals 15 residues. CDR3 nucleotide sequence: TGTGCCAGCAGCTTAGAATCAGGAAACACCGGGGAGCTGTTTTTT. It translates to CASSLESGNTGELFF. Full variable domain (missing parts from reference TRBV11-1 and TRBJ2-2): EAEVAQSPRYKITEKSQAVAFWCDPISGHATLYWYRQILGQGPELLVQFQDESVVDDSQLPKDRFSAERLKGVDSTLKIQPAELGDSAMYLCASSLESGNTGELFFGEGSRLTVL.

This clonotype was picked up many times. The chain uses TRBV30 and TRBJ2-1, with 15 bases matching TRBD2. CDR1 and CDR2 (germline): GTSNPN, SVGIG (reference sequence). The length of the CDR3 is 15 residues. V lost 2 bases, J lost 6 bases, and 2 bases stayed unmatched. The CDR3 sequence: CAWSRGLAGGNEQFF. Written as DNA, the CDR3 is TGTGCCTGGAGTAGGGGACTAGCGGGAGGCAATGAGCAGTTCTTC.

This clonotype was seen repeatedly, ten times or more. J is TRBJ2-3 and V is TRBV7-2, with 8 bases fitting TRBD2. Trimming removed 6 bases from V and 2 bases from J; junction bases left unmatched: 16. CDR1 is SGHTA, CDR2 FQGNSA, per germline. The CDR3 runs 18 residues. The DNA of the CDR3 is TGTGCCAGCAGTTCCCCCTCGAGGGCTAGCGGGTCCACAGATACGCAGTATTTT. Translated: CASSSPSRASGSTDTQYF. The variable domain in full, with the rest retrieved from reference TRBV7-2 and TRBJ2-3, is GAGVSQSPSNKVTEKGKDVELRCDPISGHTALYWYRQSLGQGLEFLIYFQGNSAPDKSGLPSDRFSAERTGGSVSTLTIQRTQQEDSAVYLCASSSPSRASGSTDTQYFGPGTRLTVL.

This clonotype was seen many times. V is TRBV5-1 and J is TRBJ1-2; D is unclear. The CDR3 length is 15 residues. Deletions cut 0 bases from V and 7 bases from J, with 16 bases between. The germline gives CDR1 SGHRS, CDR2 YFSETQ. CDR3 sequence: CASSLGGVGSLGYTF. The CDR3 DNA reads as TGCGCCAGCAGCTTGGGTGGGGTTGGTAGCCTTGGCTACACCTTC.

This clonotype was counted ten times or more. This rearrangement joins TRBV10-3 to TRBJ1-4, with D perhaps TRBD1 (5 bases). The CDR3 has 13 residues. Germline V gene data show CDR1 as ENHRY and CDR2 as SYGVKD. Trimming left V 3 bases short and J 8 bases short, with 10 bases between. CDR3 residues: CAISEIGDEKLFF. CDR3 bases: TGTGCCATCAGTGAAATAGGGGACGAAAAACTGTTTTTT.

This clonotype counts as medium-sized. The J gene is TRBJ2-2, the V gene TRBV27; 7 bases align to TRBD1. The ends lost 4 bases at V and 3 bases at J; junction bases unmatched: 2. Germline CDR1 and CDR2: MNHEY and SMNVEV (reference sequence). The CDR3 sequence is 14 residues long. CDR3 bases: TGTGCCAGCAGTTACCAGGGGGACACCGGGGAGCTGTTTTTT. As protein: CASSYQGDTGELFF.

The gene calls are TRBV5-4 and TRBJ2-1, with D unresolved. Trimming shortened V by 1 base and J by 4 bases, and 6 bases separated the two germline ends. CDR1 is SGHNT and CDR2 is YYREEE in the germline V gene (reference sequence). The length of the CDR3 is 13 residues. The CDR3, as DNA: TGTGCCAGCAGCTTGCGCAGTTACAATGAGCAGTTCTTC. It encodes CASSLRSYNEQFF.

This clonotype was detected ten times or more. V gene TRBV6-2 or TRBV6-3 combines with J gene TRBJ2-3; D gene unclear. In germline, CDR1 is MNHEY, CDR2 SVGEGT. V was clipped by 6 bases and J by 3 bases, with 10 bases between them. CDR3 length: 13 residues. The CDR3 nucleotides are TGTGCCAGCAGCGGGTTAGGGACAGATACGCAGTATTTT. The encoded protein is CASSGLGTDTQYF.

This clonotype was counted at least ten times. This sequence joins TRBV4-3 and TRBJ1-2; D perhaps matches TRBD1 (6 bases). The CDR3 runs 15 residues. Germline CDR1 and CDR2: LGHNA and YSLEER. Trimming took 4 bases from V and 0 from J, leaving 12 bases between them. The CDR3 sequence is CASSLSGGSNYGYTF. The DNA of the CDR3 is TGCGCCAGCAGCCTAAGCGGGGGCTCTAACTATGGCTACACCTTC.

This clonotype was counted ten times or more. CDR3 sequence (DNA): TGTGCCAGCAGGAGCGGGAGCGAATCCTACAATGAGCAGTTCTTC. It is translated as CASRSGSESYNEQFF. The gene calls are TRBV28 and TRBJ2-1; 8 bases are shared with TRBD2. The CDR3 is 15 residues long. The germline V gene encodes CDR1 MDHEN and CDR2 SYDVKM. The V segment lost 6 bases and the J segment 1 base; nucleotides outside the gene matches: 5. Based on the CDR3 plus reference TRBV28 and TRBJ2-1, the full variable domain is DVKVTQSSRYLVKRTGEKVFLECVQDMDHENMFWYRQDPGLGLRLIYFSYDVKMKEKGDIPEGYSVSREKKERFSLILESASTNQTSMYLCASRSGSESYNEQFFGPGTRLTVL.

This clonotype is medium-sized (0.01 to 0.1%) by share. The chain joins TRBV3-1 to TRBJ1-2; D is uncertain. The V and J ends lost 1 base and 4 bases respectively, with 10 bases between them. The CDR3 length is 14 residues. The V gene's germline CDR1 is LGHDT and CDR2 YNNKEL (reference sequence). The CDR3 region is CASSQAAGLYGYTF. The CDR3 DNA follows: TGTGCCAGCAGCCAAGCGGCGGGTCTCTATGGCTACACCTTC.

The genes are TRBV11-1 and TRBJ2-5; D possibly uses TRBD1 or TRBD2 (6 bases each). This CDR3 spans 14 amino acids. Germline values: CDR1 SGHAT, CDR2 FQDESV (reference sequence). V was cut by 5 bases and J by 5 bases, with 15 bases left in between. The CDR3 DNA follows: TGTGCCAGCAGCGTCGGTGGAGGGGGGGAGACCCAGTACTTC. Protein: CASSVGGGGETQYF. The full variable domain, in which reference TRBV11-1 and TRBJ2-5 provide the parts outside the CDR3, is EAEVAQSPRYKITEKSQAVAFWCDPISGHATLYWYRQILGQGPELLVQFQDESVVDDSQLPKDRFSAERLKGVDSTLKIQPAELGDSAMYLCASSVGGGGETQYFGPGTRLLVL.

This clonotype was picked up many times. The chain employs TRBV3-1 and TRBJ2-5, with D perhaps matching TRBD1 (5 bases). This CDR3 contains 16 residues. Germline V lookup: CDR1 LGHDT, CDR2 YNNKEL (reference sequence). Trimming removed 0 bases from V and 2 bases from J, with 13 bases in between. CDR3 region: CASSQEGGKGQETQYF. The CDR3 DNA sequence: TGTGCCAGCAGCCAAGAAGGTGGGAAGGGGCAAGAGACCCAGTACTTC.

This clonotype appeared many times. The V call is TRBV30, the J call TRBJ1-5, with TRBD1 identical over 7 bases. CDR1 GTSNPN and CDR2 SVGIG come from the germline V gene (reference sequence). V shed 1 base and J 7 bases; nucleotides not matched to a gene: 4. This CDR3 has 13 amino acids. The chain's CDR3 is CAWSEGGQQPQHF. CDR3 bases: TGTGCCTGGAGTGAAGGGGGCCAACAGCCCCAGCATTTT.